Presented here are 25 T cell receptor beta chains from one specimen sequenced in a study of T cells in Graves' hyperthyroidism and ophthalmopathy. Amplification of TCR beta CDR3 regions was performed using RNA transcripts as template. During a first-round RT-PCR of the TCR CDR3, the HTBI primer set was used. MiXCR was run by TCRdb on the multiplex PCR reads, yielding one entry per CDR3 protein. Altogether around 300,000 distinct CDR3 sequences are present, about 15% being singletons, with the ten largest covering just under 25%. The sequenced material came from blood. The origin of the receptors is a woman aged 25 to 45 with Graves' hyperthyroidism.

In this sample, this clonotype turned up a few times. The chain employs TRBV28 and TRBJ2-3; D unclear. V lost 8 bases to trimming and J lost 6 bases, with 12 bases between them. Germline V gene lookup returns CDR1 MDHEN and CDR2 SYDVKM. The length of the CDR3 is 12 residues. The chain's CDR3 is CASRYSPDTQYF. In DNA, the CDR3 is TGTGCCAGCCGTTACTCGCCGGATACGCAGTATTTT.

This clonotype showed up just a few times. This chain's CDR3 is CSARKGPNEQFF. The CDR3 DNA reads as TGCAGTGCTAGAAAGGGACCCAATGAGCAGTTCTTC. This chain joins TRBV20-1 and TRBJ2-1; D could derive from TRBD1 or TRBD2 (5 bases each). The CDR3 is 12 residues long. Trimming pared 2 bases from V and 6 bases from J, leaving 8 bases between. Germline CDR1 reads DFQATT; CDR2 reads SNEGSKA (reference sequence).

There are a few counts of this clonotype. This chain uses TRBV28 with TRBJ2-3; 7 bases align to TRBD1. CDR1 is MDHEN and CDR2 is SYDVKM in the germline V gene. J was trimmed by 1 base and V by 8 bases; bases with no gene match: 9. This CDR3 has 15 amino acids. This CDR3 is CASHPDRAGTDTQYF. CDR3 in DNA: TGTGCCAGCCACCCCGACAGGGCTGGCACAGATACGCAGTATTTT.

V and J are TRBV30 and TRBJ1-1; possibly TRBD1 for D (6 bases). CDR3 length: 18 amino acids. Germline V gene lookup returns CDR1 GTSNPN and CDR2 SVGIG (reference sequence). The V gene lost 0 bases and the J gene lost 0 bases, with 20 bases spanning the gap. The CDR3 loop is CAWSVWGANTFMNTEAFF. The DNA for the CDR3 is TGTGCCTGGAGTGTATGGGGGGCCAACACTTTCATGAACACTGAAGCTTTCTTT. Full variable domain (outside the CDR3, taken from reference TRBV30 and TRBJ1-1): SQTIHQWPATLVQPVGSPLSLECTVEGTSNPNLYWYRQAAGRGLQLLFYSVGIGQISSEVPQNLSASRPQDRQFILSSKKLLLSDSGFYLCAWSVWGANTFMNTEAFFGQGTRLTVV.

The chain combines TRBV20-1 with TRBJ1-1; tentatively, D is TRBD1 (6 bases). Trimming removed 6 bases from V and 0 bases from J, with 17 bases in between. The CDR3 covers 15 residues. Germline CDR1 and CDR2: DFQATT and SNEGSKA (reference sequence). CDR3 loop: CSADRTGLMNTEAFF. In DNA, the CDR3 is TGCAGTGCCGACCGAACAGGGCTCATGAACACTGAAGCTTTCTTT.

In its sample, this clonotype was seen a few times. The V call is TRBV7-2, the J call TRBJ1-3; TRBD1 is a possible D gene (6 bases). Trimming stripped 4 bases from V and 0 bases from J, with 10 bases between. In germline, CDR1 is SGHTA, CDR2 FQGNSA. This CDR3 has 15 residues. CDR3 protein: CASSSQGPSGNTIYF. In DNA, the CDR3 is TGTGCCAGCAGCTCTCAGGGGCCCTCTGGAAACACCATATATTTT. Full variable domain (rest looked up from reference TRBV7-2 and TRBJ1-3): GAGVSQSPSNKVTEKGKDVELRCDPISGHTALYWYRQSLGQGLEFLIYFQGNSAPDKSGLPSDRFSAERTGGSVSTLTIQRTQQEDSAVYLCASSSQGPSGNTIYFGEGSWLTVV.

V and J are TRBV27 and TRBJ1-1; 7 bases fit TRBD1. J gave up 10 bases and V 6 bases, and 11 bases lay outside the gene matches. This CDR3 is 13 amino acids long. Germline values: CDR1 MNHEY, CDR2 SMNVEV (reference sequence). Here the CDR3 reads CASSRDRASGAFF. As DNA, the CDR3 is TGTGCCAGCAGCCGAGACAGGGCCTCGGGAGCTTTCTTT.

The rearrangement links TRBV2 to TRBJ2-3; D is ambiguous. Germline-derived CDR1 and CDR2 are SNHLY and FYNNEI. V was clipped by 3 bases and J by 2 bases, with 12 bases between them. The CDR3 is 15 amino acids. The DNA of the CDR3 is TGTGCCAGCAGTGAGGACGCGGCGCCCACAGATACGCAGTATTTT. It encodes CASSEDAAPTDTQYF.

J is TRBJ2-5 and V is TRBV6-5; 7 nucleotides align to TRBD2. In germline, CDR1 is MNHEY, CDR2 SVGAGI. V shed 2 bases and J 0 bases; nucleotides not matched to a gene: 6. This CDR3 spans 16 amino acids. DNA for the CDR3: TGTGCCAGCAGTTACACACGACTAGCTAACCAAGAGACCCAGTACTTC. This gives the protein CASSYTRLANQETQYF.

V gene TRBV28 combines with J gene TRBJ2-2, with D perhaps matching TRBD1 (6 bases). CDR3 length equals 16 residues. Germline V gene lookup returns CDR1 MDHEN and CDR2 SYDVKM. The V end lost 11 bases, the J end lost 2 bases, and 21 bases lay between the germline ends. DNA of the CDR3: TGTGCCCCTCACAGGGCCCTAGAACCAAACACCGGGGAGCTGTTTTTT. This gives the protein CAPHRALEPNTGELFF.

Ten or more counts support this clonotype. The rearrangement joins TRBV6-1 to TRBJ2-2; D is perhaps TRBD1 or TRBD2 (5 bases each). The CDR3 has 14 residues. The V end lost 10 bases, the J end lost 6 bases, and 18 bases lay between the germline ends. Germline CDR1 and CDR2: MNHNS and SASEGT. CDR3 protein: CANQGRSRSGELFF. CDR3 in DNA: TGTGCCAACCAGGGACGGAGCCGTTCCGGGGAGCTGTTTTTT.

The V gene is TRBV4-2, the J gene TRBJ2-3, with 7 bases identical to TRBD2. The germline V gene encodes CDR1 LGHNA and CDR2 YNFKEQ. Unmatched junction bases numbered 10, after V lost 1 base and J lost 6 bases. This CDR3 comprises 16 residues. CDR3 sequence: CASSQARAGFMDTQYF. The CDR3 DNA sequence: TGTGCCAGCAGCCAAGCGCGAGCGGGGTTCATGGATACGCAGTATTTT.

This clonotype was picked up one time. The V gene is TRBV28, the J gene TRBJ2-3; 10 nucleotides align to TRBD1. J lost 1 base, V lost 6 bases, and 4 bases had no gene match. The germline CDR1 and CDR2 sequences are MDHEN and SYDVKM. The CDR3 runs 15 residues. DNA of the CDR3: TGTGCCAGCAGGGAAGACAGGGGGCGCACAGATACGCAGTATTTT. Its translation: CASREDRGRTDTQYF.

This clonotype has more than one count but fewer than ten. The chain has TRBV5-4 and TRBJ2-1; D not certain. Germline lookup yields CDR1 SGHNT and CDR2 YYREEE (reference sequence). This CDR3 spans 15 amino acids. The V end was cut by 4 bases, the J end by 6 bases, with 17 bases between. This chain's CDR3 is CASSVVDPGRNEQFF. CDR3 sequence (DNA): TGTGCCAGCAGCGTAGTAGATCCAGGTCGCAATGAGCAGTTCTTC.

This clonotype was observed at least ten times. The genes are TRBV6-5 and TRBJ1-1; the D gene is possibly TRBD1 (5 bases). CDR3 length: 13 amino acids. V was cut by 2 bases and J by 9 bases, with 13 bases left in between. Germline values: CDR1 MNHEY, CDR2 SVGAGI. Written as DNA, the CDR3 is TGTGCCAGCAGTTACCCCGACAGAGATAAAGCTTTCTTT. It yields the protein CASSYPDRDKAFF.

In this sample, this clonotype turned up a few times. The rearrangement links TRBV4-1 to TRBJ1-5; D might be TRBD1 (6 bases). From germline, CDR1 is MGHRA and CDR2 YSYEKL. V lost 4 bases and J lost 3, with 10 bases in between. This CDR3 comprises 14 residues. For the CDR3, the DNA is TGCGCCAGCAGCCCTGGGGGGCCCAATCAGCCCCAGCATTTT. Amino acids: CASSPGGPNQPQHF.

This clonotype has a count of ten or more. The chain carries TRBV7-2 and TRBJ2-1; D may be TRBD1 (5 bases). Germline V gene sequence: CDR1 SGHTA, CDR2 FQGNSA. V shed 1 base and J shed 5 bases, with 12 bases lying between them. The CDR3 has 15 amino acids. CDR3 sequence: CASSLGGLRNNEQFF. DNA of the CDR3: TGTGCCAGCAGCTTAGGGGGCCTCAGGAACAATGAGCAGTTCTTC.

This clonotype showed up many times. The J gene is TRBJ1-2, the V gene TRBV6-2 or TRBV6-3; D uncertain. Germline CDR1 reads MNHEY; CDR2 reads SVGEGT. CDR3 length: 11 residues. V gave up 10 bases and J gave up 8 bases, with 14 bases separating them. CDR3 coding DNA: TGTGCCACCAGGATTTTCCAAGGCTACACCTTC. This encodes CATRIFQGYTF.

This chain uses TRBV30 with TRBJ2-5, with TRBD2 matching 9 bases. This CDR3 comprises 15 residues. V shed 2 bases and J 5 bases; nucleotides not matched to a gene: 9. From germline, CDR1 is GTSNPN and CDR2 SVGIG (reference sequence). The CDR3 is CAWSSPFAGGETQYF. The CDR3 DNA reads TGTGCCTGGAGTTCCCCTTTCGCGGGGGGGGAGACCCAGTACTTC.

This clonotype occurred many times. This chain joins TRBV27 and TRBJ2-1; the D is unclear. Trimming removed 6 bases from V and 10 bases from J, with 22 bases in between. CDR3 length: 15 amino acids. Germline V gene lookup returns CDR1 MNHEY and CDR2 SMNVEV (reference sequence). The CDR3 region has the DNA TGTGCCAGCAGCCCCGGGTGGTACCCTATAAAGGAGCAGTTCTTC. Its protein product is CASSPGWYPIKEQFF.

The CDR3 coding sequence is TGTGCCGGCGGGACAGAAAATGAAAAACTGTTTTTT. It is translated as CAGGTENEKLFF. The chain recombines TRBV28 with TRBJ1-4; the match to TRBD1 covers 7 bases. V lost 11 bases to trimming and J lost 5 bases; unmatched junction nucleotides: 5. The V gene's germline CDR1 is MDHEN and CDR2 SYDVKM. The CDR3 is made up of 12 amino acids.

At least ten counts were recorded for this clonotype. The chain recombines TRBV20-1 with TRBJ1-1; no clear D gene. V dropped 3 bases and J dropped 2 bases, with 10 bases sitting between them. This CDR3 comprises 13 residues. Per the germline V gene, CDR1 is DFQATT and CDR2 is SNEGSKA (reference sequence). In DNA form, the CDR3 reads TGCAGTGCTAGTGCTCGGCTCAACACTGAAGCTTTCTTT. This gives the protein CSASARLNTEAFF.

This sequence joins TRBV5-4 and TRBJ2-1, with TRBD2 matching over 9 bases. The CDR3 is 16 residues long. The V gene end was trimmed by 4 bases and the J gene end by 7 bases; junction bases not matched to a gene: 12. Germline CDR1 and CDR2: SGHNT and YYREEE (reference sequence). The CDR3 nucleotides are TGTGCCAGCAGCATGAAGCGGGAGGTCAACATAAATGAGCAGTTCTTC. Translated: CASSMKREVNINEQFF. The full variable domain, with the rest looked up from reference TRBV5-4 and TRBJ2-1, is ETGVTQSPTHLIKTRGQQVTLRCSSQSGHNTVSWYQQALGQGPQFIFQYYREEENGRGNFPPRFSGLQFPNYSSELNVNALELDDSALYLCASSMKREVNINEQFFGPGTRLTVL.

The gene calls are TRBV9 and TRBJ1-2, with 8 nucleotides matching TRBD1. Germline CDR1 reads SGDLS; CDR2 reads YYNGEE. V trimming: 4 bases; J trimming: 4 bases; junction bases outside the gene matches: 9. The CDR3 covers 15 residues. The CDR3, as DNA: TGTGCCAGCAGCCAGGGGGCTTCCATCCTCTATGGCTACACCTTC. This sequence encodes CASSQGASILYGYTF. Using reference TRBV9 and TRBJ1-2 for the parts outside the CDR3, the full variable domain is DSGVTQTPKHLITATGQRVTLRCSPRSGDLSVYWYQQSLDQGLQFLIQYYNGEERAKGNILERFSAQQFPDLHSELNLSSLELGDSALYFCASSQGASILYGYTFGSGTRLTVV.

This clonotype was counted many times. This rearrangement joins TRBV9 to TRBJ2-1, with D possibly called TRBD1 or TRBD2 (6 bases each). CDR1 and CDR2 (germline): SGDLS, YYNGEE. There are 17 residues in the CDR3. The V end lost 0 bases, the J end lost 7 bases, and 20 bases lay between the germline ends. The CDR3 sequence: CASSVEGGGPPRNEQFF. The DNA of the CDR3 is TGTGCCAGCAGCGTAGAGGGGGGAGGACCGCCACGGAATGAGCAGTTCTTC.